A single sample is the source of the 3 T cell receptor beta chains below, sequenced in a study of T cell responses to AZD1222 COVID-19 vaccine. This table comes from immunoSEQ multiplex PCR, and its TCRdb copy is limited to in-frame clones, with some not included. The sample lists about 86,000 clones, 90% occurring once. Sequencing was performed on peripheral blood, taken on day 0 of AZD1222 vaccination. The receptors were gathered from an adult in good health.

The V gene is TRBV10-1, the J gene TRBJ1-5; possibly TRBD1 for D (5 bases). Trimming cost V 7 bases and J 0 bases, with 16 bases left between them. From germline, CDR1 is WNHNN and CDR2 SYGVQD (reference sequence). The CDR3 length is 16 residues. CDR3 amino acids: CASNIPQGYSNQPQHF. The CDR3 DNA is TGCGCCAGCAATATACCCCAGGGTTATAGCAATCAGCCCCAGCATTTT.

Comments on this clone: One end of the junction does not line up with germline, which may come from a read error. The chain couples TRBV12-3 or TRBV12-4 to TRBJ1-1; D unclear. This CDR3 has 12 amino acids. CDR3 nucleotide sequence: TGTGCCAGCAGTTTAGGGAACCCTGAAGCTTTCTTT. Amino acids: CASSLGNPEAFF.

V gene TRBV9 combines with J gene TRBJ2-5; D tentatively reads TRBD1 or TRBD2 (5 bases each). Trimming shortened V by 4 bases and J by 5 bases, and 21 bases separated the two germline ends. Germline-derived CDR1 and CDR2 are SGDLS and YYNGEE. The CDR3 contains 16 residues. The CDR3 sequence: CASSLSSGGVEETQYF. The DNA for the CDR3 is TGTGCCAGCAGCCTAAGTAGTGGGGGAGTCGAGGAGACCCAGTACTTC.